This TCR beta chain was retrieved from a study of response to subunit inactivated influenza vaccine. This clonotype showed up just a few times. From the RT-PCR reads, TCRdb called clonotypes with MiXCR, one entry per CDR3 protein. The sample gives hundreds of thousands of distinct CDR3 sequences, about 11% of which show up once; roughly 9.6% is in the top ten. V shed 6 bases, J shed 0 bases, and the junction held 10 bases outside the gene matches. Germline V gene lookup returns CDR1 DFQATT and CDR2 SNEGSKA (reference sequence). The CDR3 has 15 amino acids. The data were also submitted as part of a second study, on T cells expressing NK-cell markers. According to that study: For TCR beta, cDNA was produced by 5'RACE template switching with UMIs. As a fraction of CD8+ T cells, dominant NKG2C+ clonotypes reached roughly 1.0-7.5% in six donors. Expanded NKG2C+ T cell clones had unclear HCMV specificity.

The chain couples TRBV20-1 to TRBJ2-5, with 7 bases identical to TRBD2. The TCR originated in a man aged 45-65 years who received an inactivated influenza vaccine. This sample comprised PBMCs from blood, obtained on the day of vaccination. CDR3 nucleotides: TGCAGTGCCTTGGGTAGCGGGCCGTACCAAGAGACCCAGTACTTC. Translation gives CSALGSGPYQETQYF.